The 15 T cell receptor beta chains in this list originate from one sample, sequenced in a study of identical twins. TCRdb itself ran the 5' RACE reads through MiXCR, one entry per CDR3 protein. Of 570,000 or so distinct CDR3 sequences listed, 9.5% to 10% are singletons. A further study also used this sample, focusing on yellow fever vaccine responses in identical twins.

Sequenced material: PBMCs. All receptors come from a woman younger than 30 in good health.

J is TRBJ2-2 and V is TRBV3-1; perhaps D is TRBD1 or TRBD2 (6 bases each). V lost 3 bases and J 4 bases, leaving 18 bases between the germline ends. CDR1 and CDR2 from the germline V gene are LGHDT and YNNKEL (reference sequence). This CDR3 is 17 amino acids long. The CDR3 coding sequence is TGTGCCAGCAGCCACCAGAGGGGGGACATACGCACCGGGGAGCTGTTTTTT. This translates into CASSHQRGDIRTGELFF.

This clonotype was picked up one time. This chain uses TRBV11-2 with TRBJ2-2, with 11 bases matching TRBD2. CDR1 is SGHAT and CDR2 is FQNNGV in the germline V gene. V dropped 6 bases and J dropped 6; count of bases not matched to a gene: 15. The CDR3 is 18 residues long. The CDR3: CASSQIAGGPLVAGELFF. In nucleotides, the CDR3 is TGTGCCAGCAGTCAAATAGCGGGGGGGCCCTTAGTTGCCGGGGAGCTGTTTTTT.

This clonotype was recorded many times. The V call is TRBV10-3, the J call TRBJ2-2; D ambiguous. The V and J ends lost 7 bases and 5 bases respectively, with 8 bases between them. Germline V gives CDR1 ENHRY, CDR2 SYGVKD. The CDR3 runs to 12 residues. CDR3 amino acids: CAITQHTGELFF. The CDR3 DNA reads TGTGCCATCACCCAACATACCGGGGAGCTGTTTTTT.

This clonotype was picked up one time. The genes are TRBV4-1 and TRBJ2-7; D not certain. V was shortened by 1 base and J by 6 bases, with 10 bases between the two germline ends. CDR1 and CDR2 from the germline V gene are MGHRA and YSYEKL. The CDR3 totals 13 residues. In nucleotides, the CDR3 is TGCGCCAGCAGCCAAGGGCTAGTCTCCGAGCAGTACTTC. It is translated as CASSQGLVSEQYF.

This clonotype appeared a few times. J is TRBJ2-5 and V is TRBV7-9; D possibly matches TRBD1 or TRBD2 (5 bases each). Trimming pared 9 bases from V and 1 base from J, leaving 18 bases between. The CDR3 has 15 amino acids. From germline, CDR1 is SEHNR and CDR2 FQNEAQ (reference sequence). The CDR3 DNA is TGTGCCAGTAAACACCCGGGGCCCCTCCAAGAGACCCAGTACTTC. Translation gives CASKHPGPLQETQYF.

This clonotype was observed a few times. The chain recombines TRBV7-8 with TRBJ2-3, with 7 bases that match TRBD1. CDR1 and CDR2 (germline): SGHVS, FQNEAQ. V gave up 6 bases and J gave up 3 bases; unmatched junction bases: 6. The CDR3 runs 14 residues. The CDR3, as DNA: TGTGCCAGCAGACGGGGACAGACTACAGATACGCAGTATTTT. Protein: CASRRGQTTDTQYF.

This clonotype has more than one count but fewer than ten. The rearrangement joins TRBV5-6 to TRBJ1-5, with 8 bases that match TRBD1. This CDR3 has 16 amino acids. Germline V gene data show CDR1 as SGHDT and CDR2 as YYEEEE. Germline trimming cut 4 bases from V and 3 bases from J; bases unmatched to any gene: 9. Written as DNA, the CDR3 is TGTGCCAGCAGCATGAGACAGGGGCGGGACAATCAGCCCCAGCATTTT. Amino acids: CASSMRQGRDNQPQHF.

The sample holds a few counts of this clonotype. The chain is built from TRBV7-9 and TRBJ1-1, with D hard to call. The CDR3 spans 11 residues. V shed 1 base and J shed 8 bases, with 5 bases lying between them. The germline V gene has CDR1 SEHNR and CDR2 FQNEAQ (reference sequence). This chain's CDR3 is CASSLGEEAFF. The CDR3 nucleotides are TGTGCCAGCAGCTTAGGAGAAGAAGCTTTCTTT.

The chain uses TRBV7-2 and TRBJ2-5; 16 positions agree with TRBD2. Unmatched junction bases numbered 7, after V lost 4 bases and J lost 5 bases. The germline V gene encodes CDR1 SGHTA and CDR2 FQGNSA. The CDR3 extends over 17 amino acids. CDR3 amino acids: CASSYGTSGGARETQYF. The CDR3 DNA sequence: TGTGCCAGCAGCTACGGGACTAGCGGGGGGGCTCGCGAGACCCAGTACTTC.

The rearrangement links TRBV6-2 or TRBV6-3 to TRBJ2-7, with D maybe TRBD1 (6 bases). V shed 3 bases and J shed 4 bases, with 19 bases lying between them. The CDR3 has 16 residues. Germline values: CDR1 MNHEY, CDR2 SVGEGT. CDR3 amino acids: CASSYFSGQGGYEQYF. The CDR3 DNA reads TGTGCCAGCAGTTATTTTTCCGGACAAGGGGGTTACGAGCAGTACTTC.

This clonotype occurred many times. In nucleotides, the CDR3 is TGCGCCAGCAGTCTCCATACCCGGACTAGTTTCGATGAGCAGTTCTTC. It yields the protein CASSLHTRTSFDEQFF. The chain employs TRBV4-1 and TRBJ2-1, with 7 bases fitting TRBD2. Per germline, CDR1 MGHRA and CDR2 YSYEKL. This CDR3 region has 16 residues. J gave up 8 bases and V 6 bases, and 16 bases lay outside the gene matches.

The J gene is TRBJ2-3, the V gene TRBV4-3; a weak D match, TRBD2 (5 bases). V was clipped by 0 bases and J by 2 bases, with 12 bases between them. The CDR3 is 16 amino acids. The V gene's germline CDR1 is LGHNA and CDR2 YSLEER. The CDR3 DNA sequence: TGCGCCAGCAGCCAAGATCCAGGCGACTACACAGATACGCAGTATTTT. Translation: CASSQDPGDYTDTQYF.

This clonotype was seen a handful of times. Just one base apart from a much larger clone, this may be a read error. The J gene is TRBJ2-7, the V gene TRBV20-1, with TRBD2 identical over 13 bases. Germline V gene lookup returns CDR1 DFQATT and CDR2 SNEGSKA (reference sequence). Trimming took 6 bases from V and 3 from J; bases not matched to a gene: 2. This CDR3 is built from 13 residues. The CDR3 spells CSATSGGGYEQYF. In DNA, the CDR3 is TGCAGTGCCACTAGCGGGGGGGGCTACGAGCAGTACTTC.

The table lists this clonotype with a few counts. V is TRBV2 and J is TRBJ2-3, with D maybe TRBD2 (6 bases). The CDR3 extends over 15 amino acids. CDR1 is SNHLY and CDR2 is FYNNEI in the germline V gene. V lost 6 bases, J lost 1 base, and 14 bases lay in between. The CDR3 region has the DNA TGTGCCAGCAGGGGTAGGCGGGACGGCACAGATACGCAGTATTTT. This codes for CASRGRRDGTDTQYF. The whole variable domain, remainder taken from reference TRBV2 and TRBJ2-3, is EPEVTQTPSHQVTQMGQEVILRCVPISNHLYFYWYRQILGQKVEFLVSFYNNEISEKSEIFDDQFSVERPDGSNFTLKIRSTKLEDSAMYFCASRGRRDGTDTQYFGPGTRLTVL.

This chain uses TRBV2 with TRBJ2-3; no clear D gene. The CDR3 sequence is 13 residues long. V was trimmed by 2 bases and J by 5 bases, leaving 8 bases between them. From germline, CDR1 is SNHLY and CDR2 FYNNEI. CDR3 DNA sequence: TGTGCCAGCAGTGAAAGGGCTGTAGATACGCAGTATTTT. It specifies CASSERAVDTQYF.